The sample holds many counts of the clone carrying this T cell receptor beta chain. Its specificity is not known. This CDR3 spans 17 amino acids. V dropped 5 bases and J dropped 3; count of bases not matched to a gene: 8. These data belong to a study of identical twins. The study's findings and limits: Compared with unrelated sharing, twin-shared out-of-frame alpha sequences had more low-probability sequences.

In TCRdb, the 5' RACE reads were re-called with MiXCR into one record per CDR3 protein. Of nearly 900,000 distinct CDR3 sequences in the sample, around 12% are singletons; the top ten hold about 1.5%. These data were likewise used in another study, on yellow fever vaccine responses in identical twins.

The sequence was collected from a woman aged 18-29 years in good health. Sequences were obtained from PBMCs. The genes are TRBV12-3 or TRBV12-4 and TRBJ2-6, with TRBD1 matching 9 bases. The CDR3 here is CASSPRTGEGGANVLTF. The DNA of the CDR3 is TGTGCCAGCAGTCCCCGGACAGGGGAGGGTGGGGCCAACGTCCTGACTTTC.